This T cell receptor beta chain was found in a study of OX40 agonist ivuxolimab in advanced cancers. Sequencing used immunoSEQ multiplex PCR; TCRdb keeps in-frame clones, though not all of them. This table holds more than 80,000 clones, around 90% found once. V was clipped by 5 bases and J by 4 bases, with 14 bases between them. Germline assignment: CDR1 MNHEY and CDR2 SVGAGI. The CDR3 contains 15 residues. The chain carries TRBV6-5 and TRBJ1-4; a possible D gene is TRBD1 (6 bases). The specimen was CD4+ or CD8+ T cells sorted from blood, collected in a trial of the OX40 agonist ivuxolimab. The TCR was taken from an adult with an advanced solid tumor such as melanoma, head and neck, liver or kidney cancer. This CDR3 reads CASSPTGQRNEKLFF. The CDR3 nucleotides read TGTGCCAGCAGTCCGACAGGACAGCGTAATGAAAAACTGTTTTTT.